A selection of T cell receptor beta chains follows, all from one sample in a study of cytomegalovirus exposure and HLA in healthy donors. Here immunoSEQ multiplex PCR was the method, and the copy in TCRdb shows in-frame clones only, minus some. The table records approximately 200,000 clones, about four fifths of them present only once. Material for sequencing was PBMCs. The origin of the receptors is a woman in her 30s in good health and CMV-seropositive. Both conserved end residues are part of each CDR3. The D gene is left open where the match is weak. Where a row states a size, it is once, few, many or the class of an expanded clone; other rows omit it.

D: .
V: TRBV9
size: .
J: TRBJ2-3
CDR3: CASSATGSSADTQYF
DNA: TGTGCCAGCAGCGCGACAGGTTCATCGGCAGATACGCAGTATTTT

D: TRBD2
V: TRBV18
size: few
J: TRBJ2-5
CDR3: CASSPSQTSGQETQYF
DNA: TGTGCCAGCTCACCATCCCAGACTAGCGGACAAGAGACCCAGTACTTC

D: TRBD2
V: TRBV11-2
size: few
J: TRBJ2-1
CDR3: CASSPGLAVTNEQFF
DNA: TGTGCCAGCAGCCCCGGACTAGCGGTTACCAATGAGCAGTTCTTC

D: TRBD1
V: TRBV14
size: few
J: TRBJ1-1
CDR3: CASSSRQGGGDTEAFF
DNA: TGTGCCAGCAGCTCAAGACAGGGTGGAGGGGACACTGAAGCTTTCTTT

D: TRBD1
V: TRBV6-5
size: .
J: TRBJ1-2
CDR3: CASSYSERTGHYGYTF
DNA: TGTGCCAGCAGTTACTCGGAAAGGACAGGTCACTATGGCTACACCTTC

D: TRBD1
V: TRBV28
size: .
J: TRBJ1-5
CDR3: CASTSGQTLDQPQHF
DNA: TGTGCCAGCACCTCGGGACAGACGTTGGATCAGCCCCAGCATTTT

D: TRBD2
V: TRBV2
size: .
J: TRBJ2-6
CDR3: CASNSLGEGSRGANVLTF
DNA: TGTGCCAGCAACTCACTCGGGGAGGGAAGTAGAGGGGCCAACGTCCTGACTTTC

D: .
V: TRBV7-7
size: .
J: TRBJ2-5
CDR3: CASSLDSAQETQYF
DNA: TGTGCTAGCAGCTTAGATTCAGCGCAAGAGACCCAGTACTTC

D: .
V: TRBV19
size: .
J: TRBJ2-1
CDR3: CATQYRETRSYNEQFF
DNA: TGTGCCACCCAGTATAGGGAGACAAGGTCCTACAATGAGCAGTTCTTC

D: .
V: TRBV12-2
size: once
J: TRBJ2-7
CDR3: CASRLTRAPRSYEQYF
DNA: TGTGCAAGTCGCTTAACCAGGGCCCCTCGATCCTACGAGCAGTACTTC

D: TRBD2
V: TRBV5-4
size: .
J: TRBJ2-7
CDR3: CASSQFPGSGGGGEQYF
DNA: TGTGCCAGCAGCCAATTCCCGGGGAGCGGGGGCGGAGGCGAGCAGTACTTC

D: .
V: TRBV4-1
size: .
J: TRBJ1-2
CDR3: CASSHPSTGSYGYTF
DNA: TGCGCCAGCAGCCACCCTTCGACAGGATCCTATGGCTACACCTTC

D: TRBD2
V: TRBV28
size: .
J: TRBJ2-7
CDR3: CASSPGLESYEQYF
DNA: TGTGCCAGCAGCCCGGGACTAGAGTCCTACGAGCAGTACTTC

D: .
V: TRBV2
size: few
J: TRBJ1-1
CDR3: CASSPGSLYTEAFF
DNA: TGTGCCAGCAGTCCCGGGTCGCTATACACTGAAGCTTTCTTT

D: TRBD1
V: TRBV15
size: .
J: TRBJ2-1
CDR3: CATSRDRAYNEQFF
DNA: TGTGCCACAAGCCGGGACAGGGCCTACAATGAGCAGTTCTTC

D: .
V: TRBV7-9
size: .
J: TRBJ2-1
CDR3: CASSLVPPFPNEQFF
DNA: TGTGCCAGCAGCTTAGTCCCCCCGTTCCCCAATGAGCAGTTCTTC

D: .
V: TRBV27
size: .
J: TRBJ1-1
CDR3: CASSNNQNTEAFF
DNA: TGTGCCAGCAGTAACAACCAGAACACTGAAGCTTTCTTT

D: TRBD2
V: TRBV4-2
size: .
J: TRBJ2-1
CDR3: CASSLGTSGGVDEQFF
DNA: TGTGCCAGCAGCCTAGGGACTAGCGGGGGGGTGGATGAGCAGTTCTTC

D: .
V: TRBV9
size: few
J: TRBJ2-6
CDR3: CASSFTGHHSSGANVLTF
DNA: TGTGCCAGCAGCTTCACGGGACACCACTCATCTGGGGCCAACGTCCTGACTTTC

D: TRBD2
V: TRBV7-9
size: .
J: TRBJ2-3
CDR3: CASSLVRLAGEEDTQYF
DNA: TGTGCCAGCAGCTTAGTCCGACTAGCGGGAGAAGAAGATACGCAGTATTTT

D: .
V: TRBV27
size: .
J: TRBJ1-2
CDR3: CASTPSGGSYGYTF
DNA: TGTGCCAGCACTCCTTCCGGGGGTAGCTATGGCTACACCTTC

D: TRBD1
V: TRBV9
size: .
J: TRBJ1-2
CDR3: CASSERTGGDLYGYTF
DNA: TGTGCCAGCAGCGAGAGGACAGGGGGGGACCTCTATGGCTACACCTTC

D: .
V: TRBV25-1
size: .
J: TRBJ1-1
CDR3: CASVNGGLNTEAFF
DNA: TGTGCCAGTGTCAACGGGGGATTGAACACTGAAGCTTTCTTT

D: TRBD1
V: TRBV14
size: .
J: TRBJ1-1
CDR3: CASSQLYSGTGNTEAFF
DNA: TGTGCCAGCAGCCAACTTTATTCCGGGACAGGGAACACTGAAGCTTTCTTT

D: .
V: TRBV7-9
size: few
J: TRBJ2-7
CDR3: CSSSRGTYEQYF
DNA: TGTTCCAGCAGCCGGGGTACCTACGAGCAGTACTTC

D: TRBD1
V: TRBV7-9
size: .
J: TRBJ2-7
CDR3: CASSLALGTGPHEQYF
DNA: TGTGCCAGCAGCTTAGCGCTTGGGACAGGGCCGCACGAGCAGTACTTC

D: TRBD2
V: TRBV5-1
size: .
J: TRBJ2-3
CDR3: CASSGTSGSSTDTQYF
DNA: TGCGCCAGCAGCGGGACTAGCGGGAGCAGCACAGATACGCAGTATTTT

D: TRBD1
V: TRBV5-1
size: .
J: TRBJ1-2
CDR3: CASSLAEPTGVHGYTF
DNA: TGCGCCAGCAGCTTGGCCGAGCCTACAGGGGTACATGGCTACACCTTC

D: TRBD1
V: TRBV7-2
size: .
J: TRBJ1-6
CDR3: CASSLEAGTDNSPLHF
DNA: TGTGCCAGCAGCTTAGAAGCCGGGACAGACAATTCACCCCTCCACTTT

D: TRBD2
V: TRBV7-9
size: .
J: TRBJ2-3
CDR3: CASSLWTSDNKQYF
DNA: TGTGCCAGCAGCTTATGGACTAGCGACAACAAGCAGTATTTT

D: TRBD2
V: TRBV2
size: few
J: TRBJ2-5
CDR3: CASSEGAGESETQYF
DNA: TGTGCCAGCAGTGAGGGAGCGGGGGAGTCGGAGACCCAGTACTTC

D: .
V: TRBV7-7
size: .
J: TRBJ2-2
CDR3: CASKEGGSPGELFF
DNA: TGTGCTAGCAAGGAGGGTGGTTCCCCCGGGGAGCTGTTTTTT

D: .
V: TRBV28
size: .
J: TRBJ1-5
CDR3: CASNRQANQPQHF
DNA: TGTGCCAGCAACAGACAGGCCAATCAGCCCCAGCATTTT

D: TRBD1
V: TRBV5-6
size: .
J: TRBJ2-1
CDR3: CASSRPGQAIYNEQFF
DNA: TGTGCCAGCAGCCGCCCGGGACAGGCGATCTACAATGAGCAGTTCTTC

D: .
V: TRBV6-5
size: few
J: TRBJ1-1
CDR3: CASSYRGGHMNTEAFF
DNA: TGTGCCAGCAGTTACAGGGGCGGACACATGAACACTGAAGCTTTCTTT